This T cell receptor (beta chain) comes out of a study of Ad26.COV2.S vaccination and SARS-CoV-2 variants. Study-wide results and caveats: After vaccination, reports described spike-specific CD8+ and CD4+ T cell responses as showing substantial breadth.

Repertoires were generated with immunoSEQ multiplex PCR, while TCRdb's copy carries only in-frame clones and drops some. The sample carries some 190,000 clones, about 83% recorded once. CDR3 size: 14 residues. Between the trimmed V and J ends, which lost 0 bases and 0 bases, there was a span of 6 bases. CDR1 is SGHRS and CDR2 is YFSETQ in the germline V gene. Of note for this clone: No antigen is known for it.

This chain uses TRBV5-1 with TRBJ1-1; no clear D gene. The clonotype was recovered from a human donor who had recovered from COVID-19. Sequencing used peripheral blood, obtained after recovery from COVID-19. CDR3 loop: CASSLGTVNTEAFF. In DNA, the CDR3 is TGCGCCAGCAGCTTGGGCACAGTGAACACTGAAGCTTTCTTT.